The 3 T cell receptor beta chains listed next were all sequenced from one sample in a study of shared clonotypes between healthy human individuals. Repertoires were generated with immunoSEQ multiplex PCR, while TCRdb's copy carries only in-frame clones and drops some. The sample shows a few million clones, more than 80% of them seen only once. The sample comprised naive CD4+ T cells from PBMCs. The subset here: CD45RA+ positively selected. These receptors originate from a man between 18 and 35 years old in good health. Some clones in this sample may be carry-over from other donors' samples.

This chain links TRBV5-1 with TRBJ1-4; 8 positions match TRBD1. Germline-derived CDR1 and CDR2 are SGHRS and YFSETQ. There are 15 residues in the CDR3. The V gene end was trimmed by 4 bases and the J gene end by 7 bases; junction bases not matched to a gene: 9. The CDR3: CASSPGQGGVEKLFF. Written as DNA, the CDR3 is TGCGCCAGCAGCCCTGGACAGGGTGGGGTTGAAAAACTGTTTTTT.

The chain uses TRBV19 and TRBJ2-2; possible D gene TRBD1, 6 bases. The CDR3 has 15 amino acids. V was shortened by 2 bases and J by 1 base, with 8 bases between the two germline ends. The germline V gene has CDR1 LNHDA and CDR2 SQIVND (reference sequence). The CDR3 DNA reads TGTGCCAGTAGTATACTGACAGGGAACACCGGGGAGCTGTTTTTT. Amino acid sequence: CASSILTGNTGELFF.

The rearrangement uses TRBV10-3 and TRBJ2-1, with TRBD2 matching over 13 bases. The germline gives CDR1 ENHRY, CDR2 SYGVKD. Germline trimming cut 2 bases from V and 1 base from J; bases unmatched to any gene: 14. There are 21 residues in the CDR3. The CDR3 protein is CAISEVGTSGTLLSSYNEQFF. In nucleotides, the CDR3 is TGTGCCATCAGTGAGGTGGGGACTAGCGGGACCTTGTTAAGTTCCTACAATGAGCAGTTCTTC.